Listed below are T cell receptor beta chains from one sample, sequenced in a study of blood T cell repertoires in COVID-19. Measured with immunoSEQ multiplex PCR; TCRdb has only the in-frame clones, and not every one. The sample records fewer than 350,000 clones, around 90% being singletons. Specimen: peripheral blood. All receptors come from a woman in her twenties or thirties with COVID-19, enrolled during active disease. Both conserved end residues are trimmed from each CDR3. Each record gives: CDR3 length, J gene, V gene, CDR3 protein.

13 TRBJ2-7 TRBV23-1 ASSFTVTGAYEQY
13 TRBJ2-7 TRBV9 ASSAGILTTFEQY
14 TRBJ1-5 TRBV25-1 ASSAKDSASNQPQH
13 TRBJ2-7 TRBV7-9 ASSLLSGRAYEQY
12 TRBJ1-1 TRBV7-9 ASSPGGGRTEAF
13 TRBJ2-7 TRBV6-6 ASSHLGQGAAEQY
11 TRBJ1-5 TRBV24-1 ATSDPPDQPQH
13 TRBJ1-1 TRBV7-2 ASSLEDRTNTEAF
14 TRBJ2-7 TRBV3-1/TRBV3-2 ASSLGLAGGPGEQY
10 TRBJ1-1 TRBV30 AWMRVSAEAF
13 TRBJ1-1 TRBV18 ASSRGTGENTEAF
13 TRBJ2-1 TRBV11-3 ASSPSGISYNEQF
12 TRBJ1-4 TRBV19 ASNPYREHEKLF
11 TRBJ2-1 TRBV2 ASRDSAYNEQF
10 TRBJ1-4 TRBV7-2 ASSSSGEKLF
11 TRBJ1-5 TRBV19 ASSGDMNQPQH
11 TRBJ2-1 TRBV6-5 ASSRDSRNEQF
13 TRBJ2-3 TRBV3-1/TRBV3-2 ASCKTSGRPDTQY
9 TRBJ1-1 TRBV29-1 SVENGGGAF
12 TRBJ1-1 TRBV5-1 ASSVQGGNTEAF
12 TRBJ1-2 TRBV5-1 ASSPGRGNYGYT
13 TRBJ2-2 TRBV5-1 ASSLEQGDTGELF
10 TRBJ1-2 TRBV6-2/TRBV6-3 ASSVSYYGYT
13 TRBJ1-1 TRBV7-9 ASSSQTGGGTEAF
15 TRBJ2-1 TRBV6-2/TRBV6-3 ASSYRTAGNSYNEQF
11 TRBJ2-2 TRBV10-3 ASVQGNAGELF
14 TRBJ2-2 TRBV6-5 ASSFWSGRASGELF
13 TRBJ2-3 TRBV13 ASSRLAGPTDTQY
11 TRBJ2-1 TRBV6-4 ASRASQAGEQF
14 TRBJ2-1 TRBV24-1 ATSDLTSGRGSEQF
13 TRBJ1-5 TRBV28 ASSSQVYSNQPQH
11 TRBJ2-7 TRBV30 AWGTLQSYEQY
13 TRBJ2-3 TRBV5-1 ASSSGLVITDTQY
14 TRBJ1-3 TRBV7-6 ASSHRQGAGGNTIY
14 TRBJ2-3 TRBV18 ASSSRTSGTTDTQY
22 TRBJ2-7 TRBV21-1 ASTGSRTRQGFAPGSERGYEQY
13 TRBJ2-6 TRBV6-4 ASSDGSSGANVLT
13 TRBJ2-5 TRBV3-1/TRBV3-2 ASSRLTGRQETQY
12 TRBJ2-7 TRBV18 ASSPGGDGYEQY
12 TRBJ2-7 TRBV28 ASSGRRSSYEQY
15 TRBJ1-1 TRBV9 ASSVGPPFGSNTEAF
14 TRBJ2-1 TRBV2 ASSETLAGARNEQF
13 TRBJ2-2 TRBV6-1 ASSDRGLNTGELF
14 TRBJ2-5 TRBV5-4 ASSLKLAGDQETQY
13 TRBJ2-1 TRBV27 ASSLLGLAYNEQF
12 TRBJ2-7 TRBV2 ASTQEGTVYGQY
12 TRBJ2-1 TRBV4-1 ASSGSGSYNEQF
12 TRBJ1-4 TRBV10-3 AISMDGRGEKLF
12 TRBJ1-2 TRBV14 ASSLSSFQYGYT
14 TRBJ1-3 TRBV3-1/TRBV3-2 ASSQDLADSGNTIY
12 TRBJ2-7 TRBV12-2 ASRHTSASYEQY
13 TRBJ1-5 TRBV11-2 ASSSRGSGNQPQH
12 TRBJ1-2 TRBV10-3 AISDRQGHYGYT
13 TRBJ2-5 TRBV25-1 ASSGRGSFQETQY
15 TRBJ2-7 TRBV23-1 ASSQSIPSGSHYEQY
12 TRBJ2-1 TRBV7-8 ASSPLAGGGEQF
11 TRBJ1-3 TRBV6-5 ASSTPGVNTIY
15 TRBJ2-3 TRBV27 ASSLPLRDRVTDTQY
14 TRBJ1-3 TRBV7-9 ASSLAPGGPGNTIY